Listed here are 18 T cell receptor beta chains from one sample, sequenced in a study of Tregs in tolerant kidney transplant recipients. Mixed chimerism was transient after nonmyeloablative marrow transplants from related graft donors. The method was immunoSEQ multiplex PCR; TCRdb's version includes in-frame clones alone and lacks a portion of them. The sample holds 55,000 to 75,000 clones; over 75% are singletons and the top ten take 3.8%. Sequenced material: CD4+ T cells from blood (PBMCs), taken 6 months after the transplant. The receptors here all came from a human patient who received a combined kidney and bone marrow transplant. The T cells may partly be graft donor cells.

The V call is TRBV7-2, the J call TRBJ1-2, with 11 nucleotides matching TRBD1. V dropped 5 bases and J dropped 5; count of bases not matched to a gene: 10. Germline V gives CDR1 SGHTA, CDR2 FQGNSA. This CDR3 is 16 amino acids long. CDR3 nucleotide sequence: TGTGCCAGCAGCCCTGGGACAGGGGGACGGAGATATGGCTACACCTTC. Amino acids: CASSPGTGGRRYGYTF. Filled out from reference TRBV7-2 and TRBJ1-2, the complete variable domain reads GAGVSQSPSNKVTEKGKDVELRCDPISGHTALYWYRQSLGQGLEFLIYFQGNSAPDKSGLPSDRFSAERTGGSVSTLTIQRTQQEDSAVYLCASSPGTGGRRYGYTFGSGTRLTVV.

The chain carries TRBV6-5 and TRBJ2-3; D may be TRBD2 (6 bases). The CDR3 consists of 14 residues. V lost 6 bases to trimming and J lost 2 bases, with 12 bases between them. Germline lookup yields CDR1 MNHEY and CDR2 SVGAGI. CDR3 coding DNA: TGTGCCAGCAGGGCCGGGACTTACACAGATACGCAGTATTTT. It encodes CASRAGTYTDTQYF.

This clone has just one count. The chain's CDR3 is CASSPWGLAEAFF. As DNA, the CDR3 is TGTGCCAGTAGCCCTTGGGGCCTAGCTGAAGCTTTCTTT. V and J are TRBV19 and TRBJ1-1; a weak D match, TRBD1 (5 bases). The CDR3 runs to 13 residues. V shed 6 bases and J shed 6 bases, with 14 bases lying between them. The germline CDR1 and CDR2 sequences are LNHDA and SQIVND (reference sequence).

This rearrangement joins TRBV19 to TRBJ2-1, with 12 bases fitting TRBD2. Germline CDR1 is LNHDA and CDR2 is SQIVND (reference sequence). The CDR3 has 18 residues. With 6 bases clipped from V and 4 bases from J, the junction kept 13 bases outside the gene matches. CDR3 loop: CASSLASGGGYTYNEQFF. The CDR3 coding sequence is TGTGCCAGTAGCTTGGCTAGCGGGGGGGGATATACATACAATGAGCAGTTCTTC.

This rearrangement joins TRBV6-1 to TRBJ1-2; 8 bases line up with TRBD1. The CDR3 is made up of 15 amino acids. Unmatched junction bases numbered 11, after V lost 4 bases and J lost 7 bases. CDR1 MNHNS and CDR2 SASEGT come from the germline V gene. CDR3 amino acids: CASSVREGQVIGYTF. For the CDR3, the DNA is TGTGCCAGCAGTGTCAGAGAGGGACAGGTAATTGGCTACACCTTC.

The chain carries TRBV30 and TRBJ1-2; D is possibly TRBD1 (6 bases). The V end was cut by 0 bases, the J end by 7 bases, with 12 bases between. Germline CDR1 reads GTSNPN; CDR2 reads SVGIG (reference sequence). CDR3 size: 13 residues. CDR3 bases: TGTGCCTGGAGTGTACAAGGGGGGGCTGGCTACACCTTC. Encoded protein: CAWSVQGGAGYTF.

V is TRBV11-3 and J is TRBJ2-1; a possible D gene is TRBD2 (5 bases). The CDR3 extends over 15 amino acids. The V end was cut by 1 base, the J end by 8 bases, with 15 bases between. In germline, CDR1 is SGHNT, CDR2 YENEEA. The CDR3 protein is CASSLVSRGFDEQFF. For the CDR3, the DNA is TGTGCCAGCAGCTTAGTTTCTAGAGGGTTTGATGAGCAGTTCTTC.

V usage is TRBV5-1 and J usage is TRBJ1-1, with 9 positions matching TRBD1. The CDR3 is 16 amino acids. V dropped 0 bases and J dropped 4; count of bases not matched to a gene: 7. Germline lookup yields CDR1 SGHRS and CDR2 YFSETQ. Written as DNA, the CDR3 is TGCGCCAGCAGCTTGGGGACAGGGGTCGAATTCACTGAAGCTTTCTTT. This codes for CASSLGTGVEFTEAFF.

This chain uses TRBV18 with TRBJ2-6; tentatively, D is TRBD1 (6 bases). CDR3 length: 17 residues. V lost 1 base and J 2 bases, leaving 12 bases between the germline ends. CDR1 is KGHSH and CDR2 is LQKENI in the germline V gene. The CDR3 region is CASSPLAGATGANVLTF. Here the CDR3 DNA reads TGTGCCAGCTCACCACTGGCAGGGGCAACTGGGGCCAACGTCCTGACTTTC.

This chain connects TRBV9 to TRBJ2-7, with D unresolved. The V end lost 0 bases, the J end lost 4 bases, and 14 bases lay between the germline ends. From germline, CDR1 is SGDLS and CDR2 YYNGEE. CDR3 length: 15 residues. The CDR3 sequence is CASSVALSPVYEQYF. CDR3 coding DNA: TGTGCCAGCAGCGTAGCTTTATCCCCAGTGTACGAGCAGTACTTC.

The rearrangement links TRBV11-3 to TRBJ1-1; D not certain. The germline V and J ends were trimmed by 0 bases and 1 base, with 6 bases remaining between them. There are 14 residues in the CDR3. Germline lookup yields CDR1 SGHNT and CDR2 YENEEA. The CDR3, as DNA: TGTGCCAGCAGCTTAGATTCGTCGAACACTGAAGCTTTCTTT. This sequence encodes CASSLDSSNTEAFF.

This chain links TRBV5-1 with TRBJ2-1; 7 bases line up with TRBD2. CDR1 is SGHRS and CDR2 is YFSETQ in the germline V gene. The CDR3 covers 15 residues. V lost 0 bases and J lost 5; bases outside the gene matches: 5. CDR3 nucleotide sequence: TGCGCCAGCAGCTTGGCGGCTAGCGGCAACAATGAGCAGTTCTTC. Residues: CASSLAASGNNEQFF.

This clone was detected once. The chain joins TRBV27 to TRBJ1-2; the match to TRBD1 covers 7 bases. Losses at the gene ends were 4 bases for V and 7 bases for J; bases not matched to a gene: 3. The CDR3 contains 12 residues. Germline-derived CDR1 and CDR2 are MNHEY and SMNVEV (reference sequence). CDR3 coding DNA: TGTGCCAGCAGTTATAGGGGGCGTGGCTACACCTTC. It specifies CASSYRGRGYTF.

The V call is TRBV19, the J call TRBJ1-5; D gene unclear. The CDR3 consists of 14 residues. Trimming pared 3 bases from V and 6 bases from J, leaving 12 bases between. The germline V gene encodes CDR1 LNHDA and CDR2 SQIVND (reference sequence). CDR3 coding DNA: TGTGCCAGTAGTATGGAGGCCCGGGGTCAGCCCCAGCATTTT. This codes for CASSMEARGQPQHF.

Here the CDR3 DNA reads TGTGCCAGCAGTTTAGCCGGGGAGCTGTTTTTT. Translated, it gives CASSLAGELFF. The rearrangement links TRBV6-5 to TRBJ2-2; D is unclear. CDR1 MNHEY and CDR2 SVGAGI come from the germline V gene. There are 11 residues in the CDR3. V lost 4 bases and J 6 bases, leaving 3 bases between the germline ends.

J is TRBJ2-2 and V is TRBV6-1; 9 bases are a match to TRBD2. Germline trimming cut 6 bases from V and 7 bases from J; bases unmatched to any gene: 9. Germline-derived CDR1 and CDR2 are MNHNS and SASEGT. There are 15 residues in the CDR3. CDR3 coding DNA: TGTGCCAGCAGCGTTAGCGGGAGTATAGGCGGGGAGCTGTTTTTT. It encodes CASSVSGSIGGELFF.

The chain employs TRBV5-1 and TRBJ2-1; 15 positions match TRBD2. The CDR3 is made up of 17 amino acids. J was trimmed by 2 bases and V by 0 bases; bases with no gene match: 0. The germline gives CDR1 SGHRS, CDR2 YFSETQ. This chain's CDR3 is CASSLGTSGRAYNEQFF. The CDR3 DNA sequence: TGCGCCAGCAGCTTGGGGACTAGCGGGAGGGCCTACAATGAGCAGTTCTTC.

The gene calls are TRBV7-2 and TRBJ1-5, with 7 nucleotides matching TRBD1. There are 14 residues in the CDR3. Per germline, CDR1 SGHTA and CDR2 FQGNSA. With 1 base clipped from V and 5 bases from J, the junction kept 2 bases outside the gene matches. CDR3 in DNA: TGTGCCAGCAGCTTAGTGACAGGGTATCAGCCCCAGCATTTT. Protein: CASSLVTGYQPQHF.